A selection of T cell receptor beta chains follows, all from one sample in a study of cytomegalovirus exposure and HLA in healthy donors. Profiled with immunoSEQ multiplex PCR; TCRdb holds only in-frame clones, not every one. The sample includes about 44,000 clones, 90% to 95% of them seen just once. The sequenced material came from PBMCs. The receptors were gathered from a woman younger than 35 in good health and CMV-seronegative. Both conserved end residues are part of each CDR3. Each record gives: J gene, clone size, D gene, V gene, CDR3 DNA, CDR3 protein. D genes are given only for firm matches. Some rows mark clone size as missing; the rest say once, few, many or name a class of expanded clone.

J gene: TRBJ2-1; clone size: once; D gene: TRBD2; V gene: TRBV4-1; CDR3 DNA: TGCGCCAGCAGCCAGGGTAAGCGGGGGGGAACCTACAATGAGCAGTTCTTC; CDR3 protein: CASSQGKRGGTYNEQFF
J gene: TRBJ2-3; clone size: .; D gene: .; V gene: TRBV7-9; CDR3 DNA: TGTGCCAGCAGCTTAGTGTCAGGTCGCACAGATACGCAGTATTTT; CDR3 protein: CASSLVSGRTDTQYF
J gene: TRBJ1-1; clone size: .; D gene: .; V gene: TRBV28; CDR3 DNA: TGTGCCAGCAGTTTATCGGCAGGGCCGGTTTTTCGAGCTTTCTTT; CDR3 protein: CASSLSAGPVFRAFF
J gene: TRBJ1-6; clone size: few; D gene: .; V gene: TRBV4-2; CDR3 DNA: TGTGCCAGCAGCCAAATTGGGGAGTATTCACCCCTCCACTTT; CDR3 protein: CASSQIGEYSPLHF
J gene: TRBJ2-5; clone size: .; D gene: .; V gene: TRBV7-9; CDR3 DNA: TGTGCCAGCAGCAACCCGACAGGTCAAGAGACCCAGTACTTC; CDR3 protein: CASSNPTGQETQYF
J gene: TRBJ2-4; clone size: .; D gene: .; V gene: TRBV28; CDR3 DNA: TGTGCCAGCAGCTTCCTGGGGAGAAACGAAGCCAAAAACATTCAGTACTTC; CDR3 protein: CASSFLGRNEAKNIQYF
J gene: TRBJ2-7; clone size: .; D gene: .; V gene: TRBV28; CDR3 DNA: TGTGCCAGTAAACCCGGTGTATCCTACGAGCAGTACTTC; CDR3 protein: CASKPGVSYEQYF
J gene: TRBJ2-5; clone size: .; D gene: .; V gene: TRBV13; CDR3 DNA: TGTGCCAGCAGCTTGGGTCGGGAAGTAGCGGAACAAGAGACCCAGTACTTC; CDR3 protein: CASSLGREVAEQETQYF
J gene: TRBJ2-6; clone size: .; D gene: .; V gene: TRBV28; CDR3 DNA: TGTGCCAGCAGTTCCTTAGGAGGGCTGGGAGGGGCCAACGTCCTGACTTTC; CDR3 protein: CASSSLGGLGGANVLTF
J gene: TRBJ2-3; clone size: .; D gene: .; V gene: TRBV2; CDR3 DNA: TGTGCCAGCAGGGGCGATTCGACAGATACGCAGTATTTT; CDR3 protein: CASRGDSTDTQYF
J gene: TRBJ2-1; clone size: .; D gene: TRBD1; V gene: TRBV5-1; CDR3 DNA: TGCGCCAGCAGCTTGGCCGGACAGGGGGTAGATGAGCAGTTCTTC; CDR3 protein: CASSLAGQGVDEQFF
J gene: TRBJ2-6; clone size: .; D gene: TRBD1; V gene: TRBV19; CDR3 DNA: TGTGCCAGTAGCTACAGGGGTACCGGCTCTGGGGCCAACGTCCTGACTTTC; CDR3 protein: CASSYRGTGSGANVLTF
J gene: TRBJ2-1; clone size: .; D gene: TRBD1; V gene: TRBV27; CDR3 DNA: TGTGCCAGCAGTTTAGACAGGGGGCCTTACAATGAGCAGTTCTTC; CDR3 protein: CASSLDRGPYNEQFF
J gene: TRBJ2-7; clone size: .; D gene: TRBD1; V gene: TRBV6-1; CDR3 DNA: TGTGCCAGTGAGCCGGGACAGACCTACGAGCAGTACTTC; CDR3 protein: CASEPGQTYEQYF
J gene: TRBJ2-2; clone size: once; D gene: .; V gene: TRBV10-2; CDR3 DNA: TGCGCCAGCAGTCCCAGGGCAGGGATCACCGGGGAGCTGTTTTTT; CDR3 protein: CASSPRAGITGELFF
J gene: TRBJ1-1; clone size: .; D gene: .; V gene: TRBV28; CDR3 DNA: TGTGCCAGCAGCTATCAGGGTTGGAACACTGAAGCTTTCTTT; CDR3 protein: CASSYQGWNTEAFF
J gene: TRBJ1-4; clone size: once; D gene: .; V gene: TRBV6-5; CDR3 DNA: TGTGCCAGCGGAAGCGGGGAAAAACTGTTTTTT; CDR3 protein: CASGSGEKLFF
J gene: TRBJ2-5; clone size: few; D gene: .; V gene: TRBV6-5; CDR3 DNA: TGTGCCAGCACTAGAGTAGGGGTAGAGACCCAGTACTTC; CDR3 protein: CASTRVGVETQYF
J gene: TRBJ2-1; clone size: .; D gene: .; V gene: TRBV4-2; CDR3 DNA: TGTGCCAGCAGCGGGCGACTAGTGGGCTCCTACAATGAGCAGTTCTTC; CDR3 protein: CASSGRLVGSYNEQFF
J gene: TRBJ2-3; clone size: .; D gene: TRBD2; V gene: TRBV5-1; CDR3 DNA: TGCGCCAGCAGCCCTGCTAGCGGGAGCACAGATACGCAGTATTTT; CDR3 protein: CASSPASGSTDTQYF
J gene: TRBJ1-4; clone size: .; D gene: TRBD1; V gene: TRBV6-1; CDR3 DNA: TGTGCCAGCAGGGGACAGTCTAATGAAAAACTGTTTTTT; CDR3 protein: CASRGQSNEKLFF
J gene: TRBJ1-6; clone size: .; D gene: TRBD1; V gene: TRBV28; CDR3 DNA: TGTGCCACACTACCGGGACAGGGGATCTCGCCCCTCCACTTT; CDR3 protein: CATLPGQGISPLHF
J gene: TRBJ1-5; clone size: .; D gene: .; V gene: TRBV28; CDR3 DNA: TGTGCCAGCAGTTCAATGGGCAGGGAAGGTCAGCCCCAGCATTTT; CDR3 protein: CASSSMGREGQPQHF
J gene: TRBJ1-2; clone size: .; D gene: TRBD1; V gene: TRBV6-5; CDR3 DNA: TGTGCCAGCAGTAGCCTCCAGGGGGCTAACTATGGCTACACCTTC; CDR3 protein: CASSSLQGANYGYTF
J gene: TRBJ2-2; clone size: .; D gene: .; V gene: TRBV10-2; CDR3 DNA: TGCGCCTCACTTCGGGGTCCCGGGGAGCTGTTTTTT; CDR3 protein: CASLRGPGELFF
J gene: TRBJ1-2; clone size: .; D gene: .; V gene: TRBV20-1; CDR3 DNA: TGCAGTGCTTGGGAGTACGGCTACACCTTC; CDR3 protein: CSAWEYGYTF
J gene: TRBJ2-2; clone size: .; D gene: .; V gene: TRBV2; CDR3 DNA: TGTGCCAGCACCCTCAGGGTGGGCACCGGGGAGCTGTTTTTT; CDR3 protein: CASTLRVGTGELFF
J gene: TRBJ2-7; clone size: .; D gene: .; V gene: TRBV15; CDR3 DNA: TGTGCCACCAGCAGCGTGACAGGTATCCCCTACGAGCAGTACTTC; CDR3 protein: CATSSVTGIPYEQYF
J gene: TRBJ1-1; clone size: .; D gene: .; V gene: TRBV30; CDR3 DNA: TGTGCCTGGACCCTTGGACTGACGAACACTGAAGCTTTCTTT; CDR3 protein: CAWTLGLTNTEAFF
J gene: TRBJ2-1; clone size: .; D gene: TRBD2; V gene: TRBV30; CDR3 DNA: TGTGCCTGGAATTCGGGACTAGCGGGAGGGGATGAGCAGTTCTTC; CDR3 protein: CAWNSGLAGGDEQFF
J gene: TRBJ2-4; clone size: .; D gene: .; V gene: TRBV28; CDR3 DNA: TGTGCCAGCAGTTTCCAGGGGGCCAAAAACATTCAGTACTTC; CDR3 protein: CASSFQGAKNIQYF
J gene: TRBJ2-1; clone size: .; D gene: .; V gene: TRBV19; CDR3 DNA: TGTGCCAGTAGTCGGGACTCGAGAAGACACAACAATGAGCAGTTCTTC; CDR3 protein: CASSRDSRRHNNEQFF
J gene: TRBJ1-3; clone size: once; D gene: .; V gene: TRBV2; CDR3 DNA: TGTGCCAGCAGGGACAGTTCTTTCTCTGGAAACACCATATATTTT; CDR3 protein: CASRDSSFSGNTIYF